This T cell receptor (beta chain) was identified during a study of cytomegalovirus exposure and HLA in healthy donors. Findings and limits, study-wide: Analysis was carried out at a later point, and it linked a missense DCLRE1C variant to TCR beta V- and J-gene trimming. Many donors shared some public TCRs, even though most TCR sequences were rare. HLA alleles showed associations with 15,000 to 20,000 TCR beta sequences in a later analysis, at a 0.05 false discovery rate. Per a prior analysis, the majority of TCR beta V segments were productive roughly 90% or roughly 30% of the time.

PCR employed 60 Vbeta and 13 Jbeta primers. The protocol was immunoSEQ multiplex PCR, while the TCRdb copy is restricted to in-frame clones and leaves out a portion. The sample has some 150,000 clones, approximately 80% seen once. The table lists this clone with a count of one. The target antigen is unknown. The CDR3 is made up of 14 amino acids. V lost 1 base, J lost 4 bases, and 11 bases lay in between. Germline-derived CDR1 and CDR2 are SGHRS and YFSETQ. The chain uses TRBV5-1 and TRBJ2-5, with D tentatively TRBD1 (6 bases). This clonotype was sampled from a woman under 40 in good health and CMV-seronegative. Material for sequencing was PBMCs. The CDR3 region has the DNA TGCGCCAGCAGCTTGACTTGGGGGCGAGAGACCCAGTACTTC. Translating it yields CASSLTWGRETQYF.